These 16 T cell receptor beta chains came from one sample sequenced in a study of technical replicates of blood from a handful of donors (dated by TCRdb to 2015 to 2018). Library creation used the immunoSEQ multiplex PCR assay. TCRdb took this table from immuneACCESS and kept in-frame rearrangements with V and J called. Such tables lack part of the clones; where checked against another copy, unresolved V genes explain under half of the gap, and the rest is unexplained. The sample table contains about 56,000 clones; only one count was recorded for about 96% of them. The top ten clonotypes cover around 3.2% of the sample. Sequencing was performed on PBMCs. The receptors shown here come from a human donor in good health. Some clones in this sample may be carry-over from other donors' samples.

The CDR3 sequence: CASSVRERETQYF. The CDR3 coding sequence is TGTGCCAGCAGTGTGAGGGAGAGGGAGACCCAGTACTTC. V and J are TRBV2 and TRBJ2-5; TRBD2 is a possible D gene (5 bases). From germline, CDR1 is SNHLY and CDR2 FYNNEI. The CDR3 is made up of 13 amino acids. The V and J ends lost 4 bases and 5 bases respectively, with 11 bases between them.

This clone occurred once. The V call is TRBV4-2, the J call TRBJ2-7, with a tentative D call TRBD2 (9 bases). Between the trimmed V and J ends, which lost 2 bases and 7 bases, there was a span of 24 bases. The length of the CDR3 is 17 residues. Per germline, CDR1 LGHNA and CDR2 YNFKEQ. CDR3 in DNA: TGTGCCAGCAGCCAACCGGGACAGGCTAGCGGGACGGGAGAGCAGTACTTC. Translating gives CASSQPGQASGTGEQYF.

The table lists this clone with a count of one. The DNA for the CDR3 is TGTGCCAGCAGCCCCGGCGGACTAAATAATTCACCCCTCCACTTT. It encodes CASSPGGLNNSPLHF. The chain couples TRBV7-9 to TRBJ1-6; D unclear. Germline CDR1 is SEHNR and CDR2 is FQNEAQ (reference sequence). Trimming took off 5 bases at V and 5 bases at J, with 13 bases between the two ends. The CDR3 totals 15 residues. Using reference TRBV7-9 and TRBJ1-6 for the parts outside the CDR3, the full variable domain is DTGVSQNPRHKITKRGQNVTFRCDPISEHNRLYWYRQTLGQGPEFLTYFQNEAQLEKSRLLSDRFSAERPKGSFSTLEIQRTEQGDSAMYLCASSPGGLNNSPLHFGNGTRLTVT.

The V and J genes are TRBV6-1 and TRBJ1-5; D is ambiguous. The germline V gene encodes CDR1 MNHNS and CDR2 SASEGT. This CDR3 region has 14 residues. V was shortened by 6 bases and J by 6 bases, with 15 bases between the two germline ends. For the CDR3, the DNA is TGTGCCAGCAGAAGGGAGATAGGCCTTCAGCCCCAGCATTTT. This encodes CASRREIGLQPQHF.

The V call is TRBV5-1, the J call TRBJ2-1; 7 bases map to TRBD2. The V segment lost 4 bases and the J segment 2 bases; nucleotides outside the gene matches: 6. Per the germline V gene, CDR1 is SGHRS and CDR2 is YFSETQ. CDR3 size: 15 residues. The CDR3 spells CASSEAGTTYNEQFF. The CDR3 DNA follows: TGCGCCAGCAGCGAGGCAGGGACTACCTACAATGAGCAGTTCTTC.

The chain joins TRBV7-6 to TRBJ1-3; no definite D call. The ends were cut back, 0 bases at V and 0 bases at J, with 9 bases in the middle. Germline V CDR1 and CDR2: SGHVS, FNYEAQ. The CDR3 consists of 16 residues. CDR3: CASSLAGYGSGNTIYF. CDR3 nucleotides: TGTGCCAGCAGCTTAGCCGGGTATGGCTCTGGAAACACCATATATTTT.

The V and J genes are TRBV30 and TRBJ2-1; 7 bases agree with TRBD1. With 7 bases clipped from V and 6 bases from J, the junction kept 15 bases outside the gene matches. Germline V gene data show CDR1 as GTSNPN and CDR2 as SVGIG (reference sequence). CDR3 length: 15 amino acids. CDR3 protein: CASRQGPSTGNEQFF. The DNA of the CDR3 is TGTGCCTCTAGACAGGGCCCCTCTACGGGCAATGAGCAGTTCTTC.

V gene TRBV6-5 combines with J gene TRBJ2-2, with 7 bases aligning to TRBD1. Germline trimming cut 0 bases from V and 4 bases from J; bases unmatched to any gene: 5. Germline lookup yields CDR1 MNHEY and CDR2 SVGAGI. The CDR3 spans 16 residues. The CDR3 reads CASSYSVDRATGELFF. The CDR3 DNA sequence: TGTGCCAGCAGTTACTCGGTCGACAGGGCCACCGGGGAGCTGTTTTTT.

The V and J genes are TRBV4-1 and TRBJ2-7; 8 bases align to TRBD2. There are 16 residues in the CDR3. V dropped 3 bases and J dropped 1; count of bases not matched to a gene: 8. The V gene's germline CDR1 is MGHRA and CDR2 YSYEKL. CDR3 DNA sequence: TGCGCCAGCAGCCAGGGACGGCGGGGGGAATCCTACGAGCAGTACTTC. Translated: CASSQGRRGESYEQYF.

The chain links TRBV4-2 to TRBJ1-5, with 7 positions matching TRBD1. The CDR3 length is 13 residues. With 5 bases clipped from V and 5 bases from J, the junction kept 3 bases outside the gene matches. Germline CDR1 LGHNA, CDR2 YNFKEQ. The CDR3 sequence is CASSSGQHQPQHF. The DNA of the CDR3 is TGTGCCAGCAGCTCGGGACAGCATCAGCCCCAGCATTTT.

The rearrangement uses TRBV10-3 and TRBJ2-1, with 9 positions matching TRBD2. Germline CDR1 ENHRY, CDR2 SYGVKD. The V and J ends lost 5 bases and 0 bases, in that order; junction bases with no gene match: 11. CDR3 length: 18 amino acids. CDR3 DNA sequence: TGTGCCATCAGTCTTCAGCGGGGGGCGTCGCCCTCCTACAATGAGCAGTTCTTC. It translates to CAISLQRGASPSYNEQFF.

J is TRBJ2-7 and V is TRBV11-3, with D tentatively TRBD1 (5 bases). This CDR3 region has 13 residues. Trimming left V 7 bases short and J 4 bases short, with 14 bases between. Germline V gives CDR1 SGHNT, CDR2 YENEEA. CDR3: CASTLTVRYEQYF. CDR3 DNA sequence: TGTGCCAGCACCCTGACAGTGCGGTACGAGCAGTACTTC.

This clone was seen once. The V and J genes are TRBV13 and TRBJ2-1; TRBD1 matches at 9 bases. V was pared by 5 bases and J by 5 bases, with 13 bases of the junction left unmatched. Germline loops: CDR1 PRHDT, CDR2 FYEKMQ (reference sequence). The CDR3 extends over 17 amino acids. In DNA, the CDR3 is TGTGCCAGCAGCACAGGACAGGGGCCGTTCTTCGACAATGAGCAGTTCTTC. Translation gives CASSTGQGPFFDNEQFF.

The chain couples TRBV20-1 to TRBJ2-7, with D tentatively TRBD1 (6 bases). Trimming removed 7 bases at V and 5 bases at J, with 12 bases between. CDR3 length equals 11 residues. Germline CDR1 is DFQATT and CDR2 is SNEGSKA (reference sequence). CDR3 nucleotide sequence: TGCAGTGTGTACAGGGCCGACGAGCAGTACTTC. This translates into CSVYRADEQYF.

The chain recombines TRBV7-2 with TRBJ1-5; tentatively, D is TRBD1 (6 bases). Germline assignment: CDR1 SGHTA and CDR2 FQGNSA. The CDR3 totals 14 residues. The V end was cut by 7 bases, the J end by 2 bases, with 12 bases between. The CDR3 protein is CASTHTGRNQPQHF. CDR3 coding DNA: TGTGCCAGCACCCATACAGGGCGCAATCAGCCCCAGCATTTT.

This clone was seen a handful of times. Different DNA sequences within this sample yield the same CDR3. This sequence joins TRBV5-1 and TRBJ2-1; 9 nucleotides align to TRBD2. CDR1 and CDR2 (germline): SGHRS, YFSETQ. This CDR3 comprises 14 residues. The V gene end was trimmed by 4 bases and the J gene end by 4 bases; junction bases not matched to a gene: 3. The CDR3 DNA reads as TGCGCCAGCAGCCCGGCGGGAGGGTACAATGAGCAGTTCTTC. Translated: CASSPAGGYNEQFF.